This T cell receptor (beta chain) derives from a study of Graves' ophthalmopathy and Graves' hyperthyroidism. Turning to this clonotype: It may be a read error: a sequence one base away is much more abundant.

In germline, CDR1 is SGHTA, CDR2 FQGNSA. The CDR3 has 13 amino acids. TCR beta CDR3 regions were amplified from RNA transcripts. RT-PCR with HTBI primers came first, then second-round multiplex PCR. From the multiplex PCR reads, TCRdb called clonotypes with MiXCR, one entry per CDR3 protein. In the table there are a few hundred thousand distinct CDR3 sequences, about a sixth of which are singletons. This clonotype was sampled from an adult woman with stable Graves' hyperthyroidism. V gene TRBV7-2 combines with J gene TRBJ1-1; no clear D gene. The material sequenced was peripheral blood. The CDR3 region has the DNA TGTGCCAGCAGCCCGAGCACGAACACTGAAGCTTGCTTT. It specifies CASSPSTNTEACF.